The rows below give T cell receptor beta chains drawn from one sample of a study of T cells after posttransplantation cyclophosphamide. TCRdb's copy holds only in-frame clones and misses some; the assay was immunoSEQ multiplex PCR. The table shows more than 30,000 clones, with about nine tenths occurring only once. The sample consisted of naive CD4+ T cells sorted from PBMCs. All receptors come from a woman aged 55-69 years in good health, CMV-negative, and a related stem cell transplant donor. CDR3s leave out the opening cysteine and the closing phenylalanine or tryptophan. Rows may omit the clone size; those that give it use once, few, many or a size class.

clone size	V gene	J gene	CDR3 protein
.	TRBV6-5	TRBJ1-6	ASSWGGINSPLH
once	TRBV18	TRBJ1-3	ASSPNPFTGSISGNTIY
.	TRBV6-5	TRBJ1-3	ASSYSGQRTGNTIY
.	TRBV6-5	TRBJ2-5	ASSYFRGQTQY
once	TRBV19	TRBJ2-7	ASRGTTSYEQY
once	TRBV19	TRBJ2-1	ASSTRGNEQF
.	TRBV18	TRBJ2-1	ASSPFGQGAGNEQF
.	TRBV28	TRBJ2-5	ASSRDIVETQY
.	TRBV6-5	TRBJ2-7	ASRTGDYEQY
.	TRBV4-2	TRBJ2-7	ASSQSLTGTTYEQY
.	TRBV7-2	TRBJ2-1	ASSSLAGGPHNEQF
.	TRBV25-1	TRBJ1-3	ASSVISGNTIY
.	TRBV4-3	TRBJ2-3	ASSQDRGLAGGWDTQY
.	TRBV28	TRBJ1-1	ASSLAGTGRPEAF
.	TRBV9	TRBJ2-2	ASSPRGRELF
few	TRBV2	TRBJ1-1	ASNPVLAAEAF
.	TRBV5-1	TRBJ1-1	ASSLGEGHTEAF
.	TRBV30	TRBJ1-6	AWSGQANSPLH
.	TRBV5-1	TRBJ2-2	ASTTDRGDTGELF
.	TRBV7-2	TRBJ2-1	ASSLEASANEQF
once	TRBV11-3	TRBJ1-2	ASSLGSGRVYGYT
few	TRBV6-1	TRBJ1-1	ASSATGGNTEAF
.	TRBV9	TRBJ2-7	ASSVAWGQVEQY
.	TRBV9	TRBJ2-2	ASRAGQGVNTGELF
few	TRBV7-2	TRBJ1-4	ASSSAGTGVGEKLF
.	TRBV28	TRBJ2-6	ASSPGQGPNVLT
once	TRBV6-6	TRBJ2-3	ASSPGGTDTQY
.	TRBV18	TRBJ1-5	ASSAGRDSNQPQH
.	TRBV7-2	TRBJ1-4	ASSRQGYSEKLF
.	TRBV28	TRBJ2-2	ASSLSPGAYTGELF
.	TRBV5-1	TRBJ1-1	ASRFPGQGNTEAF
.	TRBV6-1	TRBJ1-1	ASSEEGQGKGYTEAF